A single sample gave rise to the 20 T cell receptor beta chains below, sequenced in a study of T cells in Graves' hyperthyroidism and ophthalmopathy (dated by TCRdb to the late 2010s). The protocol used for the library was multiplex PCR. Sequencing used an Illumina HiSeq 2000. The TCR beta CDR3 regions were amplified from RNA transcripts. The TCR CDR3 was subjected to a first round of RT-PCR using the HTBI primer set and the Qiagen OneStep RT-PCR kit. The public sequencing data were trimmed at Q25 with fastp and processed into clonotypes with MiXCR by TCRdb, which kept only in-frame beta chains. Records with the same CDR3 protein are collapsed into one entry carrying the most frequent genes and DNA. The sample data list 300,000 to 450,000 distinct CDR3 sequences, and 15% of these were observed just once. Around a third of the sample goes to the ten largest clones. Sequenced material: blood. These receptors were taken from a woman aged 25 to 39 with Graves' hyperthyroidism.

This CDR3 is CATQRVADVNIQYF. The DNA for the CDR3 is TGTGCCACCCAACGAGTGGCGGACGTTAACATTCAGTACTTC. The genes are TRBV19 and TRBJ2-4; D is uncertain. The ends were cut back, 10 bases at V and 7 bases at J, with 20 bases in the middle. This CDR3 has 14 residues. The germline gives CDR1 LNHDA, CDR2 SQIVND (reference sequence).

This clonotype has a handful of counts. The rearrangement links TRBV20-1 to TRBJ2-3, with 13 bases identical to TRBD2. The CDR3 consists of 15 residues. Germline-derived CDR1 and CDR2 are DFQATT and SNEGSKA (reference sequence). The J segment lost 4 bases and the V segment lost 3 bases, leaving 4 bases of the junction unmatched. The CDR3 protein is CSASGLAGVSDTQYF. Here the CDR3 DNA reads TGCAGTGCTAGTGGACTAGCGGGAGTTTCAGATACGCAGTATTTT.

This clonotype occurred a few times. The V call is TRBV20-1, the J call TRBJ2-2; D is undetermined. Trimming shortened V by 6 bases and J by 1 base, and 15 bases separated the two germline ends. Germline V gives CDR1 DFQATT, CDR2 SNEGSKA (reference sequence). This CDR3 comprises 15 residues. The CDR3 bases are TGCAGTGCAGAATGGCGCCTCCTGAACACCGGGGAGCTGTTTTTT. Protein: CSAEWRLLNTGELFF.

This clonotype was counted only a few times. This chain uses TRBV14 with TRBJ2-7; maybe TRBD1 (6 bases). V was clipped by 1 base and J by 0 bases, with 7 bases between them. CDR1 SGHDN and CDR2 FVKESK come from the germline V gene. The CDR3 is made up of 14 amino acids. CDR3 DNA sequence: TGTGCCAGCAGCCAAGGGGGGCACTCCTACGAGCAGTACTTC. This sequence encodes CASSQGGHSYEQYF.

This chain uses TRBV28 with TRBJ1-2, with a possible D match to TRBD1 (6 bases). The CDR3 length is 14 residues. The ends were cut back, 10 bases at V and 7 bases at J, with 22 bases in the middle. Germline CDR1 reads MDHEN; CDR2 reads SYDVKM. CDR3 in amino acids: CATPNEGGGGGYTF. In DNA, the CDR3 is TGTGCCACCCCCAACGAGGGGGGGGGGGGTGGCTACACCTTC.

The V and J genes are TRBV6-1 and TRBJ2-1, with TRBD2 matching 10 bases. Germline CDR1 and CDR2: MNHNS and SASEGT. This CDR3 spans 16 amino acids. V dropped 10 bases and J dropped 2; count of bases not matched to a gene: 11. The CDR3 DNA reads TGTGCCACCGGCAGACGGGGACTAGCGACCTACAATGAGCAGTTCTTC. It translates to CATGRRGLATYNEQFF.

This clonotype has at least ten counts. The chain is built from TRBV29-1 and TRBJ2-1; D gene unclear. The CDR3 length is 12 residues. Germline V gives CDR1 SQVTM, CDR2 ANQGSEA. V lost 4 bases, J lost 2 bases, and 6 bases lay in between. This CDR3 is CSVAGTYNEQFF. The DNA for the CDR3 is TGCAGCGTTGCCGGAACCTACAATGAGCAGTTCTTC.

This clonotype was counted between two and nine times. This chain links TRBV6-2 or TRBV6-3 with TRBJ2-7, with D possibly matching TRBD2 (6 bases). The CDR3 loop spans 15 amino acids. Germline lookup yields CDR1 MNHEY and CDR2 SVGEGT. V dropped 6 bases and J dropped 2 bases, with 17 bases sitting between them. CDR3 residues: CASRTPGLGAYEQYF. CDR3 DNA sequence: TGTGCCAGCAGGACTCCGGGACTGGGGGCCTACGAGCAGTACTTC.

This clonotype has at least ten counts. The chain joins TRBV15 to TRBJ2-1; D gene uncertain. This CDR3 contains 13 residues. The V end lost 2 bases, the J end lost 8 bases, and 10 bases lay between the germline ends. Germline assignment: CDR1 LNHNV and CDR2 YYDKDF (reference sequence). This CDR3 reads CATSRNNIDEQFF. The CDR3 DNA reads TGTGCCACCAGCAGAAACAACATCGATGAGCAGTTCTTC.

The rearrangement joins TRBV3-1 to TRBJ2-1, with 9 bases lining up with TRBD2. The CDR3 sequence is 17 residues long. The ends lost 0 bases at V and 8 bases at J; junction bases unmatched: 11. In germline, CDR1 is LGHDT, CDR2 YNNKEL (reference sequence). CDR3 in DNA: TGTGCCAGCAGCCAAGATGTAGTAGCGGGAGTAGGTTATGAGCAGTTCTTC. Translated, it gives CASSQDVVAGVGYEQFF.

This clonotype was counted only a few times. This chain links TRBV24-1 with TRBJ2-3, with D perhaps TRBD2 (6 bases). Trimming pared 3 bases from V and 1 base from J, leaving 13 bases between. Per the germline V gene, CDR1 is KGHDR and CDR2 is SFDVKD. The CDR3 length is 16 residues. The CDR3 protein is CATSDTGTLRTDTQYF. CDR3 DNA sequence: TGTGCCACCAGTGATACCGGGACTTTGCGCACAGATACGCAGTATTTT.

This clonotype was recorded at least ten times. The chain carries TRBV6-1 and TRBJ2-7; 7 positions match TRBD1. J gave up 2 bases and V 4 bases, and 2 bases lay outside the gene matches. Germline V CDR1 and CDR2: MNHNS, SASEGT. The CDR3 has 13 residues. This chain's CDR3 is CASSGQGTYEQYF. DNA for the CDR3: TGTGCCAGCAGTGGACAGGGAACCTACGAGCAGTACTTC.

The chain joins TRBV2 to TRBJ2-2; the match to TRBD2 covers 12 bases. The CDR3 is 17 amino acids. Trimming cost V 1 base and J 1 base; bases outside gene matches: 1. Germline CDR1 reads SNHLY; CDR2 reads FYNNEI. The CDR3 protein is CASSEGGLAGNTGELFF. DNA for the CDR3: TGTGCCAGCAGTGAAGGGGGACTAGCGGGGAACACCGGGGAGCTGTTTTTT.

This clonotype has at least ten counts. V is TRBV6-6 and J is TRBJ2-1, with D uncertain. Germline V gene data show CDR1 as MNHNY and CDR2 as SVGAGI (reference sequence). The CDR3 totals 15 residues. V was pared by 2 bases and J by 0 bases, with 8 bases between. The DNA for the CDR3 is TGTGCCAGCAGTTACGGCAAGAGCTCCTACAATGAGCAGTTCTTC. Its translation: CASSYGKSSYNEQFF.

This clonotype has a count of ten or more. The chain uses TRBV20-1 and TRBJ2-6; D is unresolved. Looked up from germline, CDR1 is DFQATT and CDR2 is SNEGSKA (reference sequence). The CDR3 is made up of 15 amino acids. The germline V and J ends were trimmed by 0 bases and 12 bases, with 18 bases remaining between them. The CDR3 DNA sequence: TGCAGTGCTAGAGATCGGTACAACACGCCTGGCGTCCTGACTTTC. This codes for CSARDRYNTPGVLTF.

This clonotype occurred many times. This sequence joins TRBV3-1 and TRBJ1-5; D not resolved. The CDR3 runs to 13 residues. Trimming stripped 1 base from V and 4 bases from J, with 5 bases between. Germline V CDR1 and CDR2: LGHDT, YNNKEL (reference sequence). CDR3 residues: CASSQAPNQPQHF. The CDR3 DNA is TGTGCCAGCAGCCAAGCTCCGAATCAGCCCCAGCATTTT. Looking up the rest from reference TRBV3-1 and TRBJ1-5 gives the full variable domain: DTAVSQTPKYLVTQMGNDKSIKCEQNLGHDTMYWYKQDSKKFLKIMFSYNNKELIINETVPNRFSPKSPDKAHLNLHINSLELGDSAVYFCASSQAPNQPQHFGDGTRLSIL.

This clonotype has a count of ten or more. This chain connects TRBV6-6 to TRBJ2-5; D is uncertain. The CDR3 sequence is 14 residues long. The V end was cut by 1 base, the J end by 3 bases, with 9 bases between. Germline CDR1 MNHNY, CDR2 SVGAGI (reference sequence). CDR3 in DNA: TGTGCCAGCAGTTACTTCGGACCAAAAGAGACCCAGTACTTC. It translates to CASSYFGPKETQYF.

This chain connects TRBV29-1 to TRBJ2-3, with 7 bases fitting TRBD1. Germline V lookup: CDR1 SQVTM, CDR2 ANQGSEA. The CDR3 is 13 amino acids. The V gene end was trimmed by 5 bases and the J gene end by 6 bases; junction bases not matched to a gene: 8. CDR3 amino acids: CSVQHRGWDTQYF. Written as DNA, the CDR3 is TGCAGCGTTCAACACAGGGGCTGGGATACGCAGTATTTT.

This clonotype was recorded at least ten times. The genes are TRBV7-2 and TRBJ2-2; 11 bases line up with TRBD1. With 1 base clipped from V and 6 bases from J, the junction kept 4 bases outside the gene matches. CDR1 and CDR2 (germline): SGHTA, FQGNSA. This CDR3 is built from 16 residues. The CDR3 region is CASSLVGQGAAGELFF. The DNA for the CDR3 is TGTGCCAGCAGCTTAGTCGGACAGGGGGCGGCCGGGGAGCTGTTTTTT.

There are many counts of this clonotype. The genes are TRBV2 and TRBJ2-2; D may be TRBD2 (6 bases). The CDR3 runs 13 residues. With 6 bases removed from V and 6 bases from J, the gap between germline ends came to 11 bases. The germline CDR1 and CDR2 sequences are SNHLY and FYNNEI. DNA of the CDR3: TGTGCCAGCAGGGCCGGGACTTCCGGGGAGCTGTTTTTT. Amino acid sequence: CASRAGTSGELFF. Together with reference TRBV2 and TRBJ2-2, the CDR3 gives the full variable domain: EPEVTQTPSHQVTQMGQEVILRCVPISNHLYFYWYRQILGQKVEFLVSFYNNEISEKSEIFDDQFSVERPDGSNFTLKIRSTKLEDSAMYFCASRAGTSGELFFGEGSRLTVL.